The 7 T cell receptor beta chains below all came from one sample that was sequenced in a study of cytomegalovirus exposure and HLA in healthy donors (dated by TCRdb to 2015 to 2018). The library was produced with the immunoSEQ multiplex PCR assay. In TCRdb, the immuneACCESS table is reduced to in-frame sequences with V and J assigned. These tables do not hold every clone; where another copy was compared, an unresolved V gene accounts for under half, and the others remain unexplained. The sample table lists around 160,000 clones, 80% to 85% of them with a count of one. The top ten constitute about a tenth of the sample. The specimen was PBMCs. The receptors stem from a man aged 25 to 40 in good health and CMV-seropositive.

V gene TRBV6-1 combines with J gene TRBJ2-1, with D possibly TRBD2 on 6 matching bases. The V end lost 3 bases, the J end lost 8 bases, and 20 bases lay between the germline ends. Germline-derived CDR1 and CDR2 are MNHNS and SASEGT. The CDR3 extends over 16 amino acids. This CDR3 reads CASSDIGGLRSDEQFF. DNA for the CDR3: TGTGCCAGCAGTGACATCGGGGGATTGCGAAGCGATGAGCAGTTCTTC.

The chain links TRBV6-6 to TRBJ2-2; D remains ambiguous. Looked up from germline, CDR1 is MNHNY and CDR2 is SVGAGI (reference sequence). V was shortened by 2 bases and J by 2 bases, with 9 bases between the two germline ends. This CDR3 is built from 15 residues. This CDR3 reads CASSYRNSNTGELFF. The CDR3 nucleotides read TGTGCCAGCAGTTACCGAAATAGTAACACCGGGGAGCTGTTTTTT.

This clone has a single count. CDR3 region: CASSLNLGGQETQYF. The CDR3 DNA follows: TGTGCCAGCAGCTTAAATCTAGGGGGCCAAGAGACCCAGTACTTC. This chain uses TRBV7-3 with TRBJ2-5; tentative D call: TRBD1 (6 bases). CDR1 and CDR2 (germline): SGHTA, FQGTGA. V dropped 1 base and J dropped 1 base, with 10 bases sitting between them. This CDR3 comprises 15 residues.

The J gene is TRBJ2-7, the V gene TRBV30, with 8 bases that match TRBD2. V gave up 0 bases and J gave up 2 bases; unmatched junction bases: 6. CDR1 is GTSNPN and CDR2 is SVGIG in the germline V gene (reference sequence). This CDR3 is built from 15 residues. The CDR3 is CAWSVSTSVAYEQYF. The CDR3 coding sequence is TGTGCCTGGAGTGTTTCGACTAGCGTCGCCTACGAGCAGTACTTC.

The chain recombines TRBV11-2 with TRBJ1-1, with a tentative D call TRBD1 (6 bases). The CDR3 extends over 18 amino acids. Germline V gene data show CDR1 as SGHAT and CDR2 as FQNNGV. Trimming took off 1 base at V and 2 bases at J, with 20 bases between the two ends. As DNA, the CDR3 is TGTGCCAGCAGCTTAGTGATGGCAGGGGAAAGCCCTAACACTGAAGCTTTCTTT. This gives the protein CASSLVMAGESPNTEAFF.

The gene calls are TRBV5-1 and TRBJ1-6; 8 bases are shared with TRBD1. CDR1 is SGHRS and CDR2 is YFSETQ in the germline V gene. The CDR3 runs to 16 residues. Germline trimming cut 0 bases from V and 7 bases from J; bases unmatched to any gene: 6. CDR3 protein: CASSLELTGVNSPLHF. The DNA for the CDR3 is TGCGCCAGCAGCTTGGAATTGACAGGGGTCAATTCACCCCTCCACTTT.

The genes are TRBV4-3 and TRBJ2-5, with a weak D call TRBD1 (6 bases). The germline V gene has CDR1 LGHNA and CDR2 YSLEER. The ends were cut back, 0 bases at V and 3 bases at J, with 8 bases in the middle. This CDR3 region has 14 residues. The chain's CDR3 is CASSQEHREETQYF. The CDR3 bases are TGCGCCAGCAGCCAAGAGCACAGGGAAGAGACCCAGTACTTC.